Sequencing of this T cell receptor beta chain was carried out in a study of Graves' ophthalmopathy and Graves' hyperthyroidism. General observations from the study: The blood repertoire also included most expanded thyroid clonotypes above 0.001 frequency. The model achieved about 64% sensitivity and less than 75% specificity for ophthalmopathy progression.

In this cohort's terms, stable hyperthyroidism meant no ophthalmopathy by 18 months of follow-up. PBMCs stemmed from more than 9.5 ml of fresh peripheral blood. Scientists amplified the TCR beta CDR3 regions from RNA transcripts. The authors performed first-round RT-PCR with HTBI primers and then a second-round multiplex PCR. MiXCR, run by TCRdb on the multiplex PCR reads, gives a single entry per CDR3 protein. The table shows about 420,000 distinct CDR3 sequences, with around 20% occurring only once. From germline, CDR1 is MDHEN and CDR2 SYDVKM. The CDR3 totals 10 residues. V lost 7 bases, J lost 7 bases, and 7 bases lay in between. This clonotype showed up many times. What it recognizes is unknown.

Sequenced material: peripheral blood. This clonotype originated in a woman between 18 and 30 years old with stable Graves' hyperthyroidism. This chain uses TRBV28 with TRBJ1-1; D is undetermined. This chain's CDR3 is CASISHEAFF. For the CDR3, the DNA is TGTGCCAGCATTAGCCATGAAGCTTTCTTT. The variable domain in full, with the rest retrieved from reference TRBV28 and TRBJ1-1, is DVKVTQSSRYLVKRTGEKVFLECVQDMDHENMFWYRQDPGLGLRLIYFSYDVKMKEKGDIPEGYSVSREKKERFSLILESASTNQTSMYLCASISHEAFFGQGTRLTVV.